One and the same sample provided the 26 T cell receptor beta chains below, sequenced in a study of shared clonotypes between healthy human individuals. Repertoires were generated with immunoSEQ multiplex PCR, while TCRdb's copy carries only in-frame clones and drops some. The sample comprises 1,500,000 or so clones, around 98.5% of which are singletons, and over 0.3% rests with the top ten. The sample taken for sequencing was naive CD4+ T cells sorted from blood. The subset: CD45RA+ positively selected. These TCRs come from a man younger than 45 in good health.

This clone was picked up one time. For the CDR3, the DNA is TGTGCCAGCAGAGGAGGGGCGGCCAATCAGCCCCAGCATTTT. Amino acids: CASRGGAANQPQHF. V gene TRBV28 combines with J gene TRBJ1-5; a weak D match, TRBD1 (5 bases). The CDR3 loop spans 14 amino acids. V gave up 6 bases and J gave up 3 bases, with 12 bases separating them. Germline CDR1 is MDHEN and CDR2 is SYDVKM.

The chain recombines TRBV7-8 with TRBJ2-5; 7 nucleotides line up with TRBD2. There are 14 residues in the CDR3. Germline loops: CDR1 SGHVS, CDR2 FQNEAQ. Losses at the gene ends were 3 bases for V and 2 bases for J; bases not matched to a gene: 3. CDR3 sequence reads: CASSFTGGQETQYF. The CDR3 DNA reads as TGTGCCAGCAGCTTTACCGGGGGGCAAGAGACCCAGTACTTC.

The chain links TRBV5-6 to TRBJ2-2; 10 positions match TRBD2. J lost 3 bases, V lost 0 bases, and 5 bases had no gene match. CDR3 length: 17 residues. Germline V lookup: CDR1 SGHDT, CDR2 YYEEEE. Written as DNA, the CDR3 is TGTGCCAGCAGCTTGGCTAGCGGGAGACGGGACACCGGGGAGCTGTTTTTT. It specifies CASSLASGRRDTGELFF.

In DNA form, the CDR3 reads TGTGCCAGCAGTTTGCCATCTAACACCGGGGAGCTGTTTTTT. Residues: CASSLPSNTGELFF. The chain joins TRBV27 to TRBJ2-2; D remains ambiguous. CDR3 length: 14 amino acids. CDR1 MNHEY and CDR2 SMNVEV come from the germline V gene (reference sequence). Between the trimmed V and J ends, which lost 3 bases and 2 bases, there was a span of 7 bases.

The CDR3 DNA is TGTGCCATCTACCTGGGGACAGGCGATGGAAACACCATATATTTT. Encoded protein: CAIYLGTGDGNTIYF. The chain links TRBV7-9 to TRBJ1-3; 8 positions agree with TRBD1. This CDR3 is 15 amino acids long. The germline V gene encodes CDR1 SEHNR and CDR2 FQNEAQ (reference sequence). The ends lost 10 bases at V and 3 bases at J; junction bases unmatched: 11.

The chain links TRBV6-1 to TRBJ2-7; D gene unclear. This CDR3 spans 11 amino acids. Trimming left V 6 bases short and J 1 base short, with 4 bases between. Germline V gene data show CDR1 as MNHNS and CDR2 as SASEGT. CDR3 DNA: TGTGCCAGCAGGGGTTCCTACGAGCAGTACTTC. This gives the protein CASRGSYEQYF.

In the case of this clone: This same CDR3 is encoded by further DNA sequences in the sample. This chain uses TRBV25-1 with TRBJ1-5, with a weak D call TRBD1 (5 bases). CDR1 is MGHDK and CDR2 is SYGVNS in the germline V gene. CDR3 length equals 13 residues. Trimming shortened V by 2 bases and J by 6 bases, and 8 bases separated the two germline ends. The CDR3 coding sequence is TGTGCCAGCAGTGAAAGGGGAGGTCAGCCCCAGCATTTT. Protein sequence: CASSERGGQPQHF. Complete variable domain (other parts from reference TRBV25-1 and TRBJ1-5): EADIYQTPRYLVIGTGKKITLECSQTMGHDKMYWYQQDPGMELHLIHYSYGVNSTEKGDLSSESTVSRIRTEHFPLTLESARPSHTSQYLCASSERGGQPQHFGDGTRLSIL.

The chain is built from TRBV5-1 and TRBJ2-7; 14 bases are shared with TRBD2. V was clipped by 1 base and J by 6 bases; unmatched bases: 6. This CDR3 is built from 16 residues. In germline, CDR1 is SGHRS, CDR2 YFSETQ. Here the CDR3 reads CASSLRLAGGPGEQYF. CDR3 coding DNA: TGCGCCAGCAGCTTGAGACTAGCGGGAGGGCCTGGCGAGCAGTACTTC.

This rearrangement joins TRBV7-2 to TRBJ1-5; maybe TRBD1 (6 bases). The CDR3 length is 15 residues. The ends were cut back, 4 bases at V and 6 bases at J, with 16 bases in the middle. Germline CDR1 is SGHTA and CDR2 is FQGNSA. The CDR3 DNA reads as TGTGCCAGCAGCTCCCTACAGGGATCCGGTCAGCCCCAGCATTTT. Protein product: CASSSLQGSGQPQHF. Full variable domain (missing parts from reference TRBV7-2 and TRBJ1-5): GAGVSQSPSNKVTEKGKDVELRCDPISGHTALYWYRQSLGQGLEFLIYFQGNSAPDKSGLPSDRFSAERTGGSVSTLTIQRTQQEDSAVYLCASSSLQGSGQPQHFGDGTRLSIL.

The V call is TRBV18, the J call TRBJ1-1, with TRBD1 matching over 8 bases. Germline trimming cut 2 bases from V and 3 bases from J; bases unmatched to any gene: 8. CDR3 length: 16 residues. Germline V gene lookup returns CDR1 KGHSH and CDR2 LQKENI. CDR3 sequence: CASSPRQGRRDTEAFF. The CDR3 DNA follows: TGTGCCAGCTCACCAAGACAGGGGCGAAGGGACACTGAAGCTTTCTTT.

The chain uses TRBV11-3 and TRBJ2-3; D ambiguous. This CDR3 comprises 13 residues. Trimming shortened V by 5 bases and J by 6 bases, and 12 bases separated the two germline ends. Germline V gives CDR1 SGHNT, CDR2 YENEEA. The CDR3 sequence is CASSPRAADTQYF. The CDR3 region has the DNA TGTGCCAGCAGCCCCCGGGCTGCGGATACGCAGTATTTT.

Here the CDR3 reads CASSLLWGRDSYGYTF. CDR3 bases: TGTGCCAGCAGCTTACTTTGGGGGCGCGATTCCTATGGCTACACCTTC. The V and J genes are TRBV7-8 and TRBJ1-2, with D possibly being TRBD1 (6 bases). The CDR3 runs 16 residues. V lost 2 bases to trimming and J lost 4 bases, with 17 bases between them. CDR1 and CDR2 from the germline V gene are SGHVS and FQNEAQ.

This chain uses TRBV6-5 with TRBJ1-2; D is unresolved. Germline lookup yields CDR1 MNHEY and CDR2 SVGAGI. V dropped 2 bases and J dropped 5 bases, with 6 bases sitting between them. This CDR3 comprises 12 residues. The CDR3 sequence: CASSYGEYGYTF. The CDR3 region has the DNA TGTGCCAGCAGTTACGGCGAATATGGCTACACCTTC.

A remark on this clone: Other nucleotide sequences in the sample specify the same CDR3. The gene calls are TRBV18 and TRBJ2-2; D is unresolved. Germline CDR1 KGHSH, CDR2 LQKENI. The CDR3 consists of 13 residues. Trimming shortened V by 1 base and J by 3 bases, and 3 bases separated the two germline ends. This CDR3 reads CASSPRDTGELFF. For the CDR3, the DNA is TGTGCCAGCTCACCACGGGACACCGGGGAGCTGTTTTTT.

The gene calls are TRBV5-5 and TRBJ2-3, with 8 bases aligning to TRBD2. Germline CDR1 SGHKS, CDR2 YYEKEE (reference sequence). The CDR3 is 15 residues long. The trim removed 2 bases at V and 3 bases at J, leaving 5 bases unmatched. The CDR3 region has the DNA TGTGCCAGCAGCTTAGGAGCGGGAGAAACAGATACGCAGTATTTT. This sequence encodes CASSLGAGETDTQYF.

The chain is built from TRBV5-4 and TRBJ1-3; TRBD1 matches at 8 bases. CDR1 is SGHNT and CDR2 is YYREEE in the germline V gene (reference sequence). The CDR3 covers 15 residues. The V segment lost 6 bases and the J segment 3 bases; nucleotides outside the gene matches: 8. In DNA form, the CDR3 reads TGTGCCAGCATCCTCAAGACAGGGGATGGAAACACCATATATTTT. It codes for CASILKTGDGNTIYF.

The chain recombines TRBV10-2 with TRBJ2-7; D is unclear. Germline V gives CDR1 WSHSY, CDR2 SAAADI. V lost 4 bases and J 0 bases, leaving 4 bases between the germline ends. The CDR3 contains 12 residues. CDR3 bases: TGCGCCAGCAGTGCGGTCTCCTACGAGCAGTACTTC. Translating gives CASSAVSYEQYF.

The chain is built from TRBV30 and TRBJ2-7; TRBD1 aligns across 7 bases. Germline assignment: CDR1 GTSNPN and CDR2 SVGIG (reference sequence). The V segment lost 3 bases and the J segment 2 bases; nucleotides outside the gene matches: 4. The CDR3 spans 13 residues. CDR3 coding DNA: TGTGCCTGGAGGAAGACAGGGACCTACGAGCAGTACTTC. Translating gives CAWRKTGTYEQYF.

J is TRBJ2-7 and V is TRBV10-2; no clear D. The CDR3 is 15 residues long. Germline V lookup: CDR1 WSHSY, CDR2 SAAADI. V was pared by 5 bases and J by 0 bases, with 14 bases between. The CDR3 region is CASSSTHTASYEQYF. As DNA, the CDR3 is TGCGCCAGCAGTTCCACACACACTGCCTCCTACGAGCAGTACTTC.

The chain carries TRBV28 and TRBJ1-3, with D unclear. This CDR3 has 13 residues. The germline CDR1 and CDR2 sequences are MDHEN and SYDVKM. Trimming removed 7 bases at V and 0 bases at J, with 7 bases between. In nucleotides, the CDR3 is TGTGCCAGCAAAACGGGCTCTGGAAACACCATATATTTT. Its protein is CASKTGSGNTIYF.

This clone was recorded once. The chain links TRBV7-8 to TRBJ2-1; either TRBD1 or TRBD2 may fit D (5 bases each). The CDR3 covers 15 residues. Germline V gene lookup returns CDR1 SGHVS and CDR2 FQNEAQ. V shed 2 bases and J shed 7 bases, with 15 bases lying between them. CDR3 sequence: CASSLSWGKSNEQFF. CDR3 DNA: TGTGCCAGCAGCTTATCTTGGGGGAAATCTAATGAGCAGTTCTTC. Variable domain in full (rest from reference TRBV7-8 and TRBJ2-1): GAGVSQSPRYKVAKRGQDVALRCDPISGHVSLFWYQQALGQGPEFLTYFQNEAQLDKSGLPSDRFFAERPEGSVSTLKIQRTQQEDSAVYLCASSLSWGKSNEQFFGPGTRLTVL.

The chain employs TRBV5-6 and TRBJ1-5, with a possible D match to TRBD1 (5 bases). CDR3 length: 16 residues. V lost 3 bases to trimming and J lost 1 base, with 14 bases between them. The germline V gene encodes CDR1 SGHDT and CDR2 YYEEEE. The CDR3 protein is CASSSWGVESNQPQHF. CDR3 coding DNA: TGTGCCAGCAGCTCATGGGGGGTGGAAAGCAATCAGCCCCAGCATTTT.

V is TRBV7-9 and J is TRBJ1-1; 7 bases line up with TRBD1. The CDR3 is 17 residues long. Germline V gene data show CDR1 as SEHNR and CDR2 as FQNEAQ (reference sequence). V lost 8 bases, J lost 0 bases, and 15 bases stayed unmatched. The CDR3 DNA is TGTGCCAGCTGGGGGACAGTACCGGCCTCCATGAACACTGAAGCTTTCTTT. This codes for CASWGTVPASMNTEAFF.

The V and J genes are TRBV5-4 and TRBJ2-7; 9 bases fit TRBD2. CDR1 and CDR2 from the germline V gene are SGHNT and YYREEE (reference sequence). CDR3 size: 14 residues. V gave up 4 bases and J gave up 0 bases; unmatched junction bases: 2. DNA for the CDR3: TGTGCCAGCAGCATGACTAGCGGCTCCTACGAGCAGTACTTC. Translation: CASSMTSGSYEQYF.

Only one count was recorded for this clone. V gene TRBV21-1 combines with J gene TRBJ1-4. TRBV21-1 is termed a pseudogene. CDR3 size: 15 residues. CDR3 DNA sequence: TGTGCCAGCAGCCCCACGGGGGGACGGGATGAAAAACTGTTTTTT. Translated: CASSPTGGRDEKLFF.

The chain carries TRBV15 and TRBJ1-1, with 11 bases lining up with TRBD1. CDR1 and CDR2 (germline): LNHNV, YYDKDF (reference sequence). The CDR3 length is 16 residues. Trimming at V came to 1 base and at J to 2 bases, leaving 3 bases not matched to a gene. The CDR3 DNA sequence: TGTGCCACCAGCAGAGCGGGACAGGGGGTAAACACTGAAGCTTTCTTT. Residues: CATSRAGQGVNTEAFF.